This T cell receptor beta chain was obtained from a study of regulatory T cells in long-lasting Graves disease. V was cut by 5 bases and J by 1 base, with 13 bases left in between. The CDR3 runs to 14 residues. CDR1 and CDR2 (germline): DFQATT, SNEGSKA (reference sequence). Both iRepertoire HTBI primers and Arm-PCR of CDR3 regions were used to build the TCR beta libraries. TCRdb re-called the multiplex PCR reads through MiXCR, storing one row per CDR3 protein. Of 450,000 to 700,000 distinct CDR3 sequences listed, roughly 14% were seen once; the top ten hold roughly 9.7%. As to time point: newly diagnosed GD, antithyroid drugs for less than 3 months. Following extraction of RNA from PBMCs, that RNA was used to make the TCR library. This same sample was also taken into another study, of T cells in Graves' hyperthyroidism and ophthalmopathy. This second report adds: During a first-round RT-PCR of the TCR CDR3, the HTBI primer set was used. Most clonotypes expanded in the thyroid (above 0.001) were also present in blood.

The sequence came from a man between 25 and 39 years old with Graves disease. This chain joins TRBV20-1 and TRBJ2-3; D is perhaps TRBD2 (5 bases). The specimen comprised peripheral blood mononuclear cells (PBMCs), sampled at new diagnosis, from a patient treated with antithyroid drugs. CDR3 loop: CSAPDREGTDTQYF. CDR3 DNA sequence: TGCAGTGCTCCCGACCGGGAAGGCACAGATACGCAGTATTTT.